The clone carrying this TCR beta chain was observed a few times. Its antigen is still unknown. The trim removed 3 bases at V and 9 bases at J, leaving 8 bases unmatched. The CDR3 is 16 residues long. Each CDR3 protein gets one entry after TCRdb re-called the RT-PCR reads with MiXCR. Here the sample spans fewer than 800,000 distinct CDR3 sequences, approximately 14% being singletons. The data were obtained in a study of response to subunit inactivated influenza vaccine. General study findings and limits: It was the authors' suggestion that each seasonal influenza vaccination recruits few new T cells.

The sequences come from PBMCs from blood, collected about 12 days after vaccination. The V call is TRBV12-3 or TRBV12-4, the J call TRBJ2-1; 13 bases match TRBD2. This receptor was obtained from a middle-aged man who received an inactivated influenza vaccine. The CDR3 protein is CASSFWGLAGSGEQFF. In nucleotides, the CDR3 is TGTGCCAGCAGTTTTTGGGGACTAGCGGGATCGGGTGAGCAGTTCTTC.